The sequence of this T cell receptor beta chain was determined in a study of blood T cell repertoires in COVID-19. Authors' methods: Amplification with reference gene primers provided the estimates of nucleated cell counts. The table came from immunoSEQ multiplex PCR; TCRdb's copy has only in-frame clones and leaves some out. From that table come the V and J calls and clone size; the DNA was used to work out D and trimming. Of around 150,000 clones in the sample, about 91% were seen once. This CDR3 has 14 residues. The ends lost 6 bases at V and 7 bases at J; junction bases unmatched: 11. Germline lookup yields CDR1 SGHRS and CDR2 YFSETQ.

The V call is TRBV5-1, the J call TRBJ1-2; TRBD1 matches at 8 bases. The receptor comes from a woman aged 55-69 years who had recovered from COVID-19. The sequencing input was peripheral blood. Here the CDR3 DNA reads TGCGCCAGCACGTTTACCACAGGGGGAAGTGGCTACACCTTC. Its translation is CASTFTTGGSGYTF.